This T cell receptor beta chain originates from a study of blood T cell repertoires in COVID-19. Study-level background: Specimens from acute and convalescent COVID-19 originated in the United States, Italy and Spain. The analysed material was cDNA or gDNA that came from T cells, B-cell-depleted T cells, or PBMCs.

How the authors handled the data: Reference gene primer amplification gave nucleated cell count estimates. Here immunoSEQ multiplex PCR was the method, and the copy in TCRdb shows in-frame clones only, minus some. V and J calls and clone size are as listed in that table; D and trimming were resolved from the DNA. The sample has about 49,000 clones, 85% to 95% seen once. V lost 7 bases and J 8 bases, leaving 25 bases between the germline ends. The CDR3 totals 16 residues. The germline V gene has CDR1 SGHDT and CDR2 YYEEEE. The genes are TRBV5-6 and TRBJ2-1; tentative D call: TRBD2 (5 bases). The receptor's source is a human donor in a cohort sampled during active COVID-19. The sequenced sample consisted of peripheral blood. CDR3 sequence reads: CASHSTPGILPDEQFF. CDR3 bases: TGTGCCAGCCACAGCACCCCCGGGATCCTTCCGGATGAGCAGTTCTTC.